This entry is about one T cell receptor beta chain. This record belongs to a study of CD8 T cells in ankylosing spondylitis. MiXCR, applied by TCRdb to the 5' RACE reads, yields one record per CDR3 protein. In the table there are around 230,000 distinct CDR3 sequences, over 7% of which are singletons. The V end was cut by 1 base, the J end by 0 bases, with 11 bases between. Germline V gene lookup returns CDR1 SGHRS and CDR2 YFSETQ. This CDR3 comprises 17 residues. The V gene is TRBV5-1, the J gene TRBJ2-6; either TRBD1 or TRBD2 may fit D (5 bases each). Sequenced material: blood, either unsorted or a sorted T cell fraction (not recorded which). The clonotype comes from a female donor with ankylosing spondylitis or in good health (not recorded which). CDR3 DNA: TGCGCCAGCAGCTTGCTGCAGGGAGCCTCTGGGGCCAACGTCCTGACTTTC. Translation gives CASSLLQGASGANVLTF. Complete variable domain (other parts from reference TRBV5-1 and TRBJ2-6): KAGVTQTPRYLIKTRGQQVTLSCSPISGHRSVSWYQQTPGQGLQFLFEYFSETQRNKGNFPGRFSGRQFSNSRSEMNVSTLELGDSALYLCASSLLQGASGANVLTFGAGSRLTVL.